Listed below are T cell receptor beta chains from one sample, sequenced in a study of blood T cell repertoires in COVID-19. Repertoires were generated with immunoSEQ multiplex PCR, while TCRdb's copy carries only in-frame clones and drops some. The table lists roughly 250,000 clones, about 85% of them singletons, with 0.85% to 1% in the top ten. Sequencing input: peripheral blood. Receptors originate from a human donor with COVID-19, enrolled during active disease. The donor label of this sample is uncertain. Each CDR3 is given without its conserved first and last residue.

ASSIGQGPGTDTQY | 14 | TRBV19
ASSSLAGAETQY | 12 | TRBV28
ASSLRDYGYT | 10 | TRBV18
ASSQSFTSLENSTMNTEAF | 19 | TRBV23-1
ASRMSGGVSGYEQY | 14 | TRBV28
ASSLGHYEAF | 10 | TRBV5-1
ASSQDTTGVWTQY | 13 | TRBV4-1
ASSVVPDTGELF | 12 | TRBV9
ASSSRTREQNIQY | 13 | TRBV19
ASSPIPGNEQF | 11 | TRBV7-3
ASSFSGHPAEAF | 12 | TRBV7-9
ASSPSRASVEQF | 12 | TRBV4-3
AWRRQGEETQY | 11 | TRBV30
ASSPPGLAGDSDEQF | 15 | TRBV18
ASSLDGRANVLT | 12 | TRBV7-8
ASSQQSSGNTIY | 12 | TRBV6-5
ASREERDRGGQPQH | 14 | TRBV2
ATGQDATNEKLF | 12 | TRBV2
ASSEGTSGRSEQF | 13 | TRBV4-2
ASSDSAGEGQPQH | 13 | TRBV6-4
ASSLAGDRENSPLH | 14 | TRBV5-1
ASSRYNSPLH | 10 | TRBV7-9
ASGLGLVSGVYNEQF | 15 | TRBV12-5
ASGISGTSGFMTDTQY | 16 | TRBV9
ASSQGAEAF | 9 | TRBV6-2/TRBV6-3
ASSQSSVTEAF | 11 | TRBV28
ASSALGGGEAF | 11 | TRBV12-3/TRBV12-4
ASSVATGYGETQY | 13 | TRBV5-1
ASSAVPGQGTDEQF | 14 | TRBV13
ASSSSPLAGGSRDEQF | 16 | TRBV7-8
ASAGANQPQH | 10 | TRBV28
SVDRGSADTQY | 11 | TRBV29-1
ASTVDRGDYGYT | 12 | TRBV19